This TCR beta chain was identified during a study of T cell changes during pregnancy in multiple sclerosis. CDR1 and CDR2 from the germline V gene are GTSNPN and SVGIG (reference sequence). There are 13 residues in the CDR3. After removal of 4 bases from V and 6 bases from J, the junction contained 7 bases not matched to a gene. A few counts support this clone. Measured with immunoSEQ multiplex PCR; TCRdb has only the in-frame clones, and not every one. The sample holds 55,000 to 70,000 clones, around 92% seen once. The material was CD8+ T cells from peripheral blood mononuclear cells, obtained in the third trimester of pregnancy. The chain has TRBV30 and TRBJ1-1; the match to TRBD1 covers 8 bases. The receptor was derived from a female donor in good health, enrolled as a control in a pregnancy study. The CDR3 nucleotides read TGTGCCTGGACAGGGGGCGAGTTCGCTGAAGCTTTCTTT. Its protein is CAWTGGEFAEAFF. The whole variable domain, remainder taken from reference TRBV30 and TRBJ1-1, is SQTIHQWPATLVQPVGSPLSLECTVEGTSNPNLYWYRQAAGRGLQLLFYSVGIGQISSEVPQNLSASRPQDRQFILSSKKLLLSDSGFYLCAWTGGEFAEAFFGQGTRLTVV.